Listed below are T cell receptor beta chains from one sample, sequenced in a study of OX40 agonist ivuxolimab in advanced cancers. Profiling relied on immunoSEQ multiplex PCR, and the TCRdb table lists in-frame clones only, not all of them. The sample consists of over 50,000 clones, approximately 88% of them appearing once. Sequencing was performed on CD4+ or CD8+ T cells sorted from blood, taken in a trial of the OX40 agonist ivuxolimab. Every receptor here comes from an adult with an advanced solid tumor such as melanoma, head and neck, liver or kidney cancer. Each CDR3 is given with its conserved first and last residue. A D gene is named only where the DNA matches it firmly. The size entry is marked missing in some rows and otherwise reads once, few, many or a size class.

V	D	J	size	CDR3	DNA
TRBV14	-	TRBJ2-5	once	CASSQWGQGSETQYF	TGTGCCAGCAGCCAGTGGGGTCAGGGTTCCGAGACCCAGTACTTC
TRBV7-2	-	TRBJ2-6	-	CASSDTSSGANVLTF	TGTGCCAGCAGCGATACCTCCTCTGGGGCCAACGTCCTGACTTTC
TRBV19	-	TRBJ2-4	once	CASRGGGQNIQYF	TGTGCCAGTAGGGGAGGGGGCCAAAACATTCAGTACTTC
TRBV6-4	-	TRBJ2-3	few	CASSDLGALVVFYF	TGTGCCAGCAGTGACCTGGGCGCACTGGTCGTTTTCTATTTT
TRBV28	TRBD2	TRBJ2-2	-	CASGLAGNTGELFF	TGTGCCAGCGGATTAGCGGGTAACACCGGGGAGCTGTTTTTT
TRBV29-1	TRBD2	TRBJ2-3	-	CSGRLAGTDTQYF	TGCAGCGGCCGACTAGCGGGCACAGATACGCAGTATTTT
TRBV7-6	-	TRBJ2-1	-	CASSNGFGGGANEQFF	TGTGCCAGCAGCAATGGGTTTGGGGGCGGGGCGAATGAGCAGTTCTTC
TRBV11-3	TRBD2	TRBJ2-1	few	CASSLAGGVYNEQFF	TGTGCCAGCAGCTTAGCGGGAGGGGTCTACAATGAGCAGTTCTTC
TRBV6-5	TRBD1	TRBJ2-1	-	CASRFGTGWDEQFF	TGTGCCAGCAGATTCGGGACAGGGTGGGATGAGCAGTTCTTC
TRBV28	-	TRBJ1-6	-	CASRPYYDSPLHF	TGTGCCAGCAGGCCTTACTACGATTCACCCCTCCACTTT
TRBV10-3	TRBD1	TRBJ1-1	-	CAIKRGQGSLNTEAFF	TGTGCCATCAAGAGAGGACAGGGTTCTTTGAACACTGAAGCTTTCTTT
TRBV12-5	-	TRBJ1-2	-	CASGRDGPYGYTF	TGTGCTAGTGGTCGGGACGGACCCTATGGCTACACCTTC
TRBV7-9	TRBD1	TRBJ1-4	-	CAGSLAQGGDEKLFF	TGTGCCGGCAGCTTAGCCCAGGGGGGAGATGAAAAACTGTTTTTT
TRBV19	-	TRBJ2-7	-	CATRGTPPTNEQYF	TGTGCCACCCGCGGGACTCCTCCCACTAACGAGCAGTACTTC
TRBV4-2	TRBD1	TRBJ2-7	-	CASSGSRDRAYEQYF	TGTGCCAGCAGCGGATCCCGGGACAGGGCTTACGAGCAGTACTTC
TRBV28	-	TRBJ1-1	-	CASTWTENTEAFF	TGTGCCAGCACCTGGACCGAGAACACTGAAGCTTTCTTT
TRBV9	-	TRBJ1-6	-	CASSVGALNSPLHF	TGTGCCAGCAGCGTAGGAGCTCTTAATTCACCCCTCCACTTT
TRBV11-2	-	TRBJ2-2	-	CASRPPERRPNTGELFF	TGTGCCAGCAGACCCCCTGAACGACGTCCGAACACCGGGGAGCTGTTTTTT
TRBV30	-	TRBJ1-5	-	CAWSVRGYQPQHF	TGTGCCTGGAGTGTACGGGGGTATCAGCCCCAGCATTTT
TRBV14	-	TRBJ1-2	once	CASSRDSGEYGYTF	TGTGCCAGCAGCCGAGACTCGGGGGAGTATGGCTACACCTTC
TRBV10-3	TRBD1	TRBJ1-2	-	CAITTGTGIYGYTF	TGTGCCATCACCACCGGGACAGGGATTTATGGCTACACCTTC
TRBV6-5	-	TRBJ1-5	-	CASSGGLSSQPQHF	TGTGCCAGCAGTGGGGGGCTGTCGAGTCAGCCCCAGCATTTT
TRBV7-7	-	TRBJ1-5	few	CASSLEENQPQHF	TGTGCCAGCAGCTTAGAGGAGAATCAGCCCCAGCATTTT
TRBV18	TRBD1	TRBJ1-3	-	CASRGQVAGNTIYF	TGTGCCAGCAGAGGACAGGTGGCCGGAAACACCATATATTTT
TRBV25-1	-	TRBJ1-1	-	CASTQPGGGVETEAFF	TGTGCCAGCACCCAACCGGGGGGGGGCGTTGAGACTGAAGCTTTCTTT
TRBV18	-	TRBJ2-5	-	CASPPAQETQYF	TGTGCCAGCCCACCTGCCCAAGAGACCCAGTACTTC
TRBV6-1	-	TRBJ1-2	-	CASSPGHFYGYTF	TGTGCCAGCAGTCCAGGCCACTTTTATGGCTACACCTTC
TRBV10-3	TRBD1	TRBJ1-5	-	CAIGGGSNQPQHF	TGTGCCATAGGGGGCGGTAGCAATCAGCCCCAGCATTTT
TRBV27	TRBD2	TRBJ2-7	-	CASSLTSVNYEQYF	TGTGCCAGCAGTTTGACTAGCGTGAACTACGAGCAGTACTTC
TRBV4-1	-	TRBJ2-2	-	CASSPLNTGELFF	TGCGCCAGCAGCCCCCTGAACACCGGGGAGCTGTTTTTT
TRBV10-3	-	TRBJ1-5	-	CAIAQGSNQPQHF	TGTGCCATCGCCCAGGGTAGCAATCAGCCCCAGCATTTT
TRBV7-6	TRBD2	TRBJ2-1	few	CASSWEGFGEQFF	TGTGCCAGCAGCTGGGAGGGTTTTGGTGAGCAGTTCTTC
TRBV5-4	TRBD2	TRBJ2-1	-	CASSRGSGRANEQFF	TGCGCCAGCAGCCGAGGGAGCGGGAGGGCCAATGAGCAGTTCTTC
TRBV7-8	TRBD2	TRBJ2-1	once	CASSFRLSTGGEQFF	TGTGCCAGCAGCTTCCGACTCTCCACGGGGGGTGAGCAGTTCTTC
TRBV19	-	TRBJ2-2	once	CASSGSNTGELFF	TGTGCCAGTAGCGGTTCTAACACCGGGGAGCTGTTTTTT
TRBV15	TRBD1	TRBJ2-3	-	CATSRDAGTGVADTQYF	TGTGCCACCAGCAGAGACGCCGGGACAGGGGTCGCAGATACGCAGTATTTT
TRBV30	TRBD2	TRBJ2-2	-	CAWSTPPASGFGGELFF	TGTGCCTGGAGTACACCCCCGGCTAGCGGGTTCGGCGGGGAGCTGTTTTTT
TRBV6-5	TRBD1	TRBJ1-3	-	CASSYRGTVGNTIYF	TGTGCCAGCAGTTACCGAGGGACAGTTGGAAACACCATATATTTT
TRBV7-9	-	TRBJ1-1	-	CASSFERTEAFF	TGTGCCAGCAGCTTTGAAAGGACTGAAGCTTTCTTT
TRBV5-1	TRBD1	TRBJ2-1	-	CASSSDDRVSYNEQFF	TGCGCCAGCAGCTCGGACGACAGGGTCTCCTACAATGAGCAGTTCTTC
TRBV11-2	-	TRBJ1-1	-	CASSLAAGTVTEAFF	TGTGCCAGCAGCTTAGCCGCGGGTACAGTCACTGAAGCTTTCTTT